This note documents a single T cell receptor (beta chain) sequence. Antigen unknown. MiXCR, run by TCRdb on the RT-PCR reads, gives a single entry per CDR3 protein. This sample yields some 300,000 distinct CDR3 sequences, of which around 20% are seen a single time; 9% to 12% belongs to the top ten. This sample is part of a study of response to subunit inactivated influenza vaccine. Findings and caveats of the study: Few new T cells, the authors suggested, are recruited by each seasonal influenza vaccination.

Germline CDR1 MNHEY, CDR2 SMNVEV (reference sequence). Losses at the gene ends were 4 bases for V and 3 bases for J; bases not matched to a gene: 7. This CDR3 comprises 15 residues. The chain carries TRBV27 and TRBJ2-7; TRBD2 matches at 9 bases. Sequenced here: PBMCs from blood, sampled less than 22 months after vaccination. This receptor was taken from a man aged 50-75 years who received an inactivated influenza vaccine. CDR3 residues: CASSYSTSGYYEQYF. CDR3 coding DNA: TGTGCCAGCAGTTATTCCACTAGCGGGTACTACGAGCAGTACTTC.